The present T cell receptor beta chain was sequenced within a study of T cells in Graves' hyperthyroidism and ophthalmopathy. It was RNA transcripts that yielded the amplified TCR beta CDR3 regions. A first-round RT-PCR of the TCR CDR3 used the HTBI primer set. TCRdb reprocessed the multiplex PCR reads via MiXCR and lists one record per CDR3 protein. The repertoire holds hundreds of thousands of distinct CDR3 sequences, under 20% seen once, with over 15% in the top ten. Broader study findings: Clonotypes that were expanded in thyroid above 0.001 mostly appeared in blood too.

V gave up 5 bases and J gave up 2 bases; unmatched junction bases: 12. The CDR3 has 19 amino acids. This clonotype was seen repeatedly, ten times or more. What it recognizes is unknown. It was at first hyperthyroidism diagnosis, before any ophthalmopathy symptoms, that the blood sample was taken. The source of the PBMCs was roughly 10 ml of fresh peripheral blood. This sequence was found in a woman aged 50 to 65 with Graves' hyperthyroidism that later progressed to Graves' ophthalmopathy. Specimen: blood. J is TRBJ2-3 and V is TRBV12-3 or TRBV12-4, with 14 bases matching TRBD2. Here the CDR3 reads CASSPRTSGGNFNTDTQYF. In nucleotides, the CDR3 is TGTGCCAGCAGTCCGCGGACTAGCGGGGGGAACTTCAACACAGATACGCAGTATTTT.